The rows below give T cell receptor beta chains drawn from one sample of a study of monozygotic twins with inflammatory bowel disease. From the 5' RACE reads, TCRdb lists one entry per CDR3 protein and no DNA. The repertoire table contains some 150,000 distinct CDR3 sequences. The sequencing sample was made of blood. The receptors stem from a human donor with ulcerative colitis or Crohn's disease, or a healthy co-twin of an affected twin (not recorded which). Both conserved end residues are part of each CDR3.

J,V,CDR3
TRBJ2-7,TRBV27,CASSLSPVTYEQYF
TRBJ2-7,TRBV6-1,CASSAASYEQYF
TRBJ2-7,TRBV7-8,CASSLAQTNSEQYF
TRBJ1-2,TRBV4-3,CASSQDETGDYGYTF
TRBJ2-1,TRBV4-2,CASSQGTGIYNEQFF
TRBJ2-7,TRBV20-1,CSARGTGWGSYEQYF
TRBJ1-5,TRBV12-3/TRBV12-4,CARPFEQAIAQPQHF
TRBJ1-1,TRBV5-6,CASSPWTGGEAFF
TRBJ1-4,TRBV11-2,CASSFCYQGVEKLFF
TRBJ2-7,TRBV7-2,CASSPERRRTYEQYF
TRBJ2-1,TRBV6-5,CASSYSAGGPGNEQFF
TRBJ2-7,TRBV5-1,CASSLASAGEDEQYF
TRBJ2-1,TRBV12-3/TRBV12-4,CASSPNTGSYNEQFF
TRBJ1-2,TRBV6-1,CASSKGTFTSYGYTF
TRBJ1-5,TRBV6-2/TRBV6-3,CASSHGPEGGQPQHF
TRBJ1-3,TRBV28,CASSSTGTGNTIYF
TRBJ1-2,TRBV5-1,CASKPTAANYGYTF
TRBJ2-7,TRBV29-1,CSVTGRGGRAYEQYF
TRBJ2-3,TRBV19,CASSWRDESTDTQYF
TRBJ2-7,TRBV27,CASSRATGSYEQYF
TRBJ2-1,TRBV7-8,CASSSGTSGPDNEQFF
TRBJ1-2,TRBV6-1,CASSEGLGASNYGYTF
TRBJ2-2,TRBV27,CASTFGYSNTGELFF
TRBJ2-3,TRBV12-3/TRBV12-4,CASRRTATDTQYF
TRBJ2-2,TRBV7-2,CASSLSGHNTGELFF
TRBJ2-3,TRBV7-2,CASSLVSGGGTDTQYF
TRBJ2-3,TRBV5-1,CASSSTGGASNTDTQYF
TRBJ2-2,TRBV6-6,CASRLGQRELFF